This TCR beta chain was retrieved from a study of T cells after yellow fever vaccination. Making TCR cDNA involved 5'RACE template switching, which added UMIs and a universal primer site. TCRdb re-called the 5' RACE reads with MiXCR, one entry per CDR3 protein. The sample consists of approximately 27,000 distinct CDR3 sequences, 5% to 7% of them appearing once. In its sample, this clonotype was seen many times. With 3 bases removed from V and 3 bases from J, the gap between germline ends came to 12 bases. The CDR3 loop spans 15 amino acids. Notes on the study in general: Booster samples showed a return of most primary-vaccination clones (approximately 95% CD4, 85% to 90% CD8). The CD4 and CD8 compartments had a small share of their clonotypes in common.

V is TRBV12-3 or TRBV12-4 and J is TRBJ2-1; a possible D gene is TRBD2 (5 bases). This specimen was PBMCs, either bulk or a sorted T-cell subset (CD4+, CD8+, memory, or dextramer-sorted; not recorded which), taken 15 days after the yellow fever booster vaccination. This TCR was recovered from a man younger than 45 who received the YFV17D yellow fever vaccine. The CDR3 nucleotides are TGTGCCAGCAGTTTTCTGACTACCATCTACAATGAGCAGTTCTTC. Translating gives CASSFLTTIYNEQFF.